Below are 22 T cell receptor beta chains sequenced from a single sample in a study of T cells after yellow fever vaccination. TCRdb redid the calling of the 5' RACE reads with MiXCR, one entry per CDR3 protein. The sample records about 170,000 distinct CDR3 sequences, approximately 9.9% being singletons. The sample consisted of CD8+ T cells sorted from PBMCs, taken 15 days after the yellow fever booster vaccination. These receptors all stem from a young man who received the YFV17D yellow fever vaccine.

This clonotype was picked up many times. The chain combines TRBV15 with TRBJ2-3; TRBD2 aligns across 11 bases. This CDR3 spans 15 amino acids. Germline CDR1 reads LNHNV; CDR2 reads YYDKDF (reference sequence). Trimming at V came to 1 base and at J to 4 bases, leaving 1 base not matched to a gene. This chain's CDR3 is CATSRASGGPDTQYF. The CDR3, as DNA: TGTGCCACCAGCAGAGCTAGCGGGGGGCCAGATACGCAGTATTTT. Together with reference TRBV15 and TRBJ2-3, the CDR3 gives the full variable domain: DAMVIQNPRYQVTQFGKPVTLSCSQTLNHNVMYWYQQKSSQAPKLLFHYYDKDFNNEADTPDNFQSRRPNTSFCFLDIRSPGLGDTAMYLCATSRASGGPDTQYFGPGTRLTVL.

V gene TRBV7-2 combines with J gene TRBJ1-2, with D tentatively TRBD1 (6 bases). Between the trimmed V and J ends, which lost 1 base and 2 bases, there was a span of 11 bases. The CDR3 spans 15 residues. CDR1 is SGHTA, CDR2 FQGNSA, per germline. CDR3 DNA: TGTGCCAGCAGCTTAGGGGCACAGGGCAACTATGGCTACACCTTC. Protein sequence: CASSLGAQGNYGYTF.

The V and J genes are TRBV7-2 and TRBJ2-6; D gene uncertain. Trimming removed 5 bases at V and 6 bases at J, with 8 bases between. The CDR3 runs to 13 residues. Germline lookup yields CDR1 SGHTA and CDR2 FQGNSA. CDR3 sequence reads: CASSPPEANVLTF. The CDR3 bases are TGTGCCAGCAGCCCCCCCGAGGCCAACGTCCTGACTTTC.

The CDR3 DNA reads as TGTGCCAGCAGCCTGCCGATTCAGCCGGACACCGGGGAGCTGTTTTTT. Translation gives CASSLPIQPDTGELFF. The J gene is TRBJ2-2, the V gene TRBV7-9; D gene ambiguous. CDR3 length equals 16 residues. With 5 bases removed from V and 3 bases from J, the gap between germline ends came to 16 bases. Germline assignment: CDR1 SEHNR and CDR2 FQNEAQ (reference sequence).

This clonotype was seen a handful of times. V gene TRBV9 combines with J gene TRBJ2-5; D possibly corresponds to TRBD1 (6 bases). This CDR3 comprises 17 residues. Germline V gene lookup returns CDR1 SGDLS and CDR2 YYNGEE. The V end was cut by 4 bases, the J end by 0 bases, with 19 bases between. The CDR3 spells CASSKNPRTDDQETQYF. CDR3 nucleotides: TGTGCCAGCAGCAAAAACCCCAGGACAGACGACCAAGAGACCCAGTACTTC.

Ten or more counts support this clonotype. DNA of the CDR3: TGTGCCAGCAGCTTAGTTATAGATACGCAGTATTTT. Its translation: CASSLVIDTQYF. This chain uses TRBV7-2 with TRBJ2-3; D remains ambiguous. The V end lost 1 base, the J end lost 5 bases, and 4 bases lay between the germline ends. CDR3 length: 12 amino acids. CDR1 is SGHTA, CDR2 FQGNSA, per germline.

The chain uses TRBV2 and TRBJ1-5, with D perhaps matching TRBD1 (6 bases). Trimming stripped 3 bases from V and 0 bases from J, with 12 bases between. This CDR3 spans 16 amino acids. Germline CDR1 reads SNHLY; CDR2 reads FYNNEI. CDR3 in DNA: TGTGCCAGCAGTGACGTGAGGGGGGATAGCAATCAGCCCCAGCATTTT. Its protein product is CASSDVRGDSNQPQHF.

This clonotype was counted between two and nine times. The V and J genes are TRBV15 and TRBJ2-7, with D perhaps TRBD1 (6 bases). This CDR3 region has 14 residues. Trimming cost V 3 bases and J 1 base, with 10 bases left between them. CDR1 LNHNV and CDR2 YYDKDF come from the germline V gene (reference sequence). CDR3 nucleotide sequence: TGTGCCACCAGCAGCTGGACAGCTTCCTACGAGCAGTACTTC. Its protein product is CATSSWTASYEQYF.

As for this clonotype: A much more abundant neighbour one base away suggests this may be a read error. The chain couples TRBV6-5 to TRBJ2-7; D is unclear. Germline lookup yields CDR1 MNHEY and CDR2 SVGAGI. V lost 5 bases to trimming and J lost 6 bases, with 8 bases between them. The CDR3 runs to 11 residues. CDR3 DNA sequence: TGTGCCAGCAGTATATGGCTCGAGCAGTACGTC. It translates to CASSIWLEQYV.

This sequence joins TRBV29-1 and TRBJ2-5; TRBD2 matches at 10 bases. With 4 bases clipped from V and 5 bases from J, the junction kept 13 bases outside the gene matches. The germline V gene has CDR1 SQVTM and CDR2 ANQGSEA. The CDR3 contains 16 residues. CDR3 bases: TGCAGCGTTGGAAACGTAGCGGGGGGTCAGGGGGAGACCCAGTACTTC. This codes for CSVGNVAGGQGETQYF.

The CDR3 sequence: CASSPGRGGVETQYF. The CDR3 nucleotides are TGTGCCAGCAGCCCGGGACGCGGGGGGGTTGAGACCCAGTACTTC. The gene calls are TRBV5-6 and TRBJ2-5, with 9 positions matching TRBD2. Trimming removed 4 bases from V and 5 bases from J; junction bases left unmatched: 9. This CDR3 has 15 residues. Germline V gives CDR1 SGHDT, CDR2 YYEEEE.

The chain has TRBV4-2 and TRBJ2-1; TRBD2 aligns across 9 bases. CDR1 is LGHNA, CDR2 YNFKEQ, per germline. The CDR3 has 14 amino acids. The V and J ends lost 5 bases and 8 bases, in that order; junction bases with no gene match: 7. In DNA, the CDR3 is TGTGCCAGCAGCACCCCCGGGACTAGCCATGAGCAGTTCTTC. Its protein is CASSTPGTSHEQFF.

The J gene is TRBJ2-7, the V gene TRBV7-8; D is possibly TRBD1 (5 bases). V gave up 4 bases and J gave up 5 bases, with 12 bases separating them. Germline CDR1 SGHVS, CDR2 FQNEAQ. The CDR3 covers 13 residues. The chain's CDR3 is CASSSGLVHEQYV. The CDR3 region has the DNA TGTGCCAGCAGCTCAGGGTTAGTCCACGAGCAGTACGTC.

This clonotype was detected many times. CDR3 in amino acids: CASSFVAGAAGELFF. In DNA form, the CDR3 reads TGTGCCAGCAGTTTCGTTGCGGGGGCGGCCGGGGAGCTGTTTTTT. V gene TRBV12-3 or TRBV12-4 combines with J gene TRBJ2-2, with TRBD2 as a possible D gene (7 bases). The CDR3 spans 15 residues. The germline V and J ends were trimmed by 3 bases and 6 bases, with 14 bases remaining between them.

A few counts support this clonotype. V gene TRBV7-9 combines with J gene TRBJ2-1, with TRBD2 identical over 10 bases. The length of the CDR3 is 16 residues. Looked up from germline, CDR1 is SEHNR and CDR2 is FQNEAQ (reference sequence). The junction had 9 bases not matched to a gene; V was cut back by 5 bases and J by 5 bases. The CDR3 DNA is TGTGCCAGCAGCCCATGGACTCTAGCGGGGGACAATGAGCAGTTCTTC. Its translation: CASSPWTLAGDNEQFF. Supplemented by reference TRBV7-9 and TRBJ2-1, the full variable domain reads DTGVSQNPRHKITKRGQNVTFRCDPISEHNRLYWYRQTLGQGPEFLTYFQNEAQLEKSRLLSDRFSAERPKGSFSTLEIQRTEQGDSAMYLCASSPWTLAGDNEQFFGPGTRLTVL.

This clonotype was detected a few times. This chain links TRBV29-1 with TRBJ1-2, with 8 bases lining up with TRBD1. The CDR3 totals 14 residues. V trimming: 3 bases; J trimming: 1 base; junction bases outside the gene matches: 4. In germline, CDR1 is SQVTM, CDR2 ANQGSEA. As DNA, the CDR3 is TGCAGCGTTGATGGGACAGGCCTTAACTATGGCTACACCTTC. This encodes CSVDGTGLNYGYTF.

The chain links TRBV6-2 or TRBV6-3 to TRBJ1-1; D unresolved. CDR3 length: 15 residues. The V and J ends lost 2 bases and 5 bases respectively, with 15 bases between them. The germline V gene encodes CDR1 MNHEY and CDR2 SVGEGT. Here the CDR3 reads CASSYSGSGQTEAFF. CDR3 nucleotides: TGTGCCAGCAGTTACAGTGGGAGCGGGCAGACTGAAGCTTTCTTT.

This chain joins TRBV29-1 and TRBJ1-2; 9 bases are a match to TRBD1. Germline values: CDR1 SQVTM, CDR2 ANQGSEA. CDR3 length: 12 residues. Trimming removed 4 bases from V and 6 bases from J; junction bases left unmatched: 3. The CDR3 spells CSVATGGNGYTF. The CDR3 DNA sequence: TGCAGCGTTGCGACAGGGGGAAATGGCTACACCTTC.

The chain's CDR3 is CASSQEAVSAYEQYF. The DNA of the CDR3 is TGTGCCAGCAGCCAAGAGGCGGTTTCCGCATACGAGCAGTACTTC. The rearrangement uses TRBV4-2 and TRBJ2-7; the D is unclear. Trimming left V 0 bases short and J 4 bases short, with 13 bases between. This CDR3 is 15 amino acids long. CDR1 is LGHNA, CDR2 YNFKEQ, per germline.

The rearrangement links TRBV7-2 to TRBJ2-7; 9 positions agree with TRBD2. After removal of 2 bases from V and 3 bases from J, the junction contained 2 bases not matched to a gene. CDR3 length: 14 residues. Germline values: CDR1 SGHTA, CDR2 FQGNSA. In DNA, the CDR3 is TGTGCCAGCAGCTTACTAGCGGGGTTCTACGAGCAGTACGTC. Its translation is CASSLLAGFYEQYV.

This chain connects TRBV7-2 to TRBJ2-1; possibly TRBD2 for D (5 bases). The CDR3 runs 16 residues. Germline values: CDR1 SGHTA, CDR2 FQGNSA. V was clipped by 5 bases and J by 2 bases, with 16 bases between them. The chain's CDR3 is CASSPWTVTTYNEQFF. CDR3 bases: TGTGCCAGCAGCCCCTGGACTGTAACGACCTACAATGAGCAGTTCTTC. The whole variable domain, filled in from reference TRBV7-2 and TRBJ2-1, reads GAGVSQSPSNKVTEKGKDVELRCDPISGHTALYWYRQSLGQGLEFLIYFQGNSAPDKSGLPSDRFSAERTGGSVSTLTIQRTQQEDSAVYLCASSPWTVTTYNEQFFGPGTRLTVL.

The V and J genes are TRBV12-3 or TRBV12-4 and TRBJ2-5; 8 bases line up with TRBD1. The CDR3 length is 12 residues. V lost 9 bases, J lost 5 bases, and 5 bases stayed unmatched. CDR3 amino acids: CASGQGGETQYF. The CDR3 DNA sequence: TGTGCCAGTGGACAGGGTGGCGAGACCCAGTACTTC.